The present TCR beta chain was sequenced within a study of blood T cell repertoires in COVID-19. Overall study: Collection of acute and convalescent COVID-19 samples took place in the United States, Italy and Spain. Nucleic acid was either cDNA or gDNA, and it came from T cells, B-cell-depleted T cells, or PBMCs.

As processed by the authors: Quantification of nucleated cells was approximated via reference gene primer amplification. Clones were sequenced by immunoSEQ multiplex PCR, and TCRdb holds only the in-frame ones, with some missing. V and J calls and clone size come straight from that table; D and trimming were deduced from the DNA. This table holds under 250,000 clones, roughly 88% found once. The CDR3 sequence is 13 residues long. V shed 1 base, J shed 7 bases, and the junction held 3 bases outside the gene matches. This clonotype was obtained from a human donor in a cohort sampled during active COVID-19. This chain joins TRBV12-3 or TRBV12-4 and TRBJ1-1; TRBD1 aligns across 7 bases. Sequencing input: peripheral blood. The CDR3 region has the DNA TGTGCCAGCAGTTTAGGGACAGGTATTGAAGCTTTCTTT. Translation: CASSLGTGIEAFF.